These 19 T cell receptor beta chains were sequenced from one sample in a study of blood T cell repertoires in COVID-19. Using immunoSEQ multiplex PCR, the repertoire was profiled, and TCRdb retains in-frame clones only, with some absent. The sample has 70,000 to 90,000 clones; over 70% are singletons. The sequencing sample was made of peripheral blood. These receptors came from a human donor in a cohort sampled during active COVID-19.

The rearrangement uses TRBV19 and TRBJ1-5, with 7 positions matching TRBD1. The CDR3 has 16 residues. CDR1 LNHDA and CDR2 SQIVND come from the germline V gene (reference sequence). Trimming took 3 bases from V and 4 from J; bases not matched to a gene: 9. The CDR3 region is CASSIPRQGRNQPQHF. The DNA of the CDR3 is TGTGCCAGTAGTATTCCCCGACAGGGCCGAAATCAGCCCCAGCATTTT.

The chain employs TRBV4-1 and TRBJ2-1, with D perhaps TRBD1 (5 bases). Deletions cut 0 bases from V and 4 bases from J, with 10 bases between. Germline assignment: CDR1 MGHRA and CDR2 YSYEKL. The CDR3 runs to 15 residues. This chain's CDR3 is CASSQDGAVYNEQFF. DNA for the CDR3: TGCGCCAGCAGCCAAGATGGGGCAGTATACAATGAGCAGTTCTTC.

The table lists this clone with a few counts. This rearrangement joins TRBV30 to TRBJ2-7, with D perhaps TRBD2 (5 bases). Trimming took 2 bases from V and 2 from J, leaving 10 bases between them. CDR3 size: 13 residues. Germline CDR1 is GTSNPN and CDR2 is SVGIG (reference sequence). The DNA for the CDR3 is TGTGCCTGGAGTCTGGAGCGGACCTACGAGCAGTACGTC. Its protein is CAWSLERTYEQYV.

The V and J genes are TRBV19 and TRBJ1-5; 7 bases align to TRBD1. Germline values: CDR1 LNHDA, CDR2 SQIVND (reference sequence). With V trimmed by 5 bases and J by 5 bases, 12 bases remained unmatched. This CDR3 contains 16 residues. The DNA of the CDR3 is TGTGCCAGTAGTCCCCCGGGACAGCGGTCCTATCAGCCCCAGCATTTT. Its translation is CASSPPGQRSYQPQHF.

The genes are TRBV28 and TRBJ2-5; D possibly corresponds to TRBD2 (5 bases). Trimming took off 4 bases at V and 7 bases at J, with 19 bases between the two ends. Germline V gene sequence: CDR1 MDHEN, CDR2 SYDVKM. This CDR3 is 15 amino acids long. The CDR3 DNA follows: TGTGCCAGCAGTTCCCCGATCGGTCCGGCGGGGACCCAGTACTTC. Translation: CASSSPIGPAGTQYF.

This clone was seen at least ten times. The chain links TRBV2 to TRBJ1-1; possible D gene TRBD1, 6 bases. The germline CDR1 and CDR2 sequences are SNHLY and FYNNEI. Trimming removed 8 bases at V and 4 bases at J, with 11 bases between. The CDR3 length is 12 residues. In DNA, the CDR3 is TGTGCCAGCGTGGGGGCCGGCACTGAAGCTTTCTTT. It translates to CASVGAGTEAFF.

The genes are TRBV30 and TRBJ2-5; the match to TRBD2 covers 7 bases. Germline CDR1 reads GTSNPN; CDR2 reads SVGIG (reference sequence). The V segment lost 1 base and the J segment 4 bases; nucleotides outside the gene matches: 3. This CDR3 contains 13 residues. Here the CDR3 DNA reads TGTGCCTGGAGTGGTGGGAGGGGAGAGACCCAGTACTTC. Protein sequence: CAWSGGRGETQYF. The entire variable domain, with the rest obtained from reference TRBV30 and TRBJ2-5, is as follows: SQTIHQWPATLVQPVGSPLSLECTVEGTSNPNLYWYRQAAGRGLQLLFYSVGIGQISSEVPQNLSASRPQDRQFILSSKKLLLSDSGFYLCAWSGGRGETQYFGPGTRLLVL.

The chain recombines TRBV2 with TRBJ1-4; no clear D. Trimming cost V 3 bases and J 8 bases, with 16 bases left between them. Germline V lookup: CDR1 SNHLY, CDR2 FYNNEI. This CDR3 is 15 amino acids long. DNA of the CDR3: TGTGCCAGCAGTGATGACGTAGCGACGCGGGAAAAACTGTTTTTT. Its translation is CASSDDVATREKLFF.

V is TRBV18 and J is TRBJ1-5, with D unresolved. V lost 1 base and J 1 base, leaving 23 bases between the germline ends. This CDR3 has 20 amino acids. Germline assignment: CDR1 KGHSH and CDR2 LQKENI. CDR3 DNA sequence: TGTGCCAGCTCACCACAGGTCAGCGGATCAAGGACTCTCAGCAATCAGCCCCAGCATTTT. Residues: CASSPQVSGSRTLSNQPQHF.

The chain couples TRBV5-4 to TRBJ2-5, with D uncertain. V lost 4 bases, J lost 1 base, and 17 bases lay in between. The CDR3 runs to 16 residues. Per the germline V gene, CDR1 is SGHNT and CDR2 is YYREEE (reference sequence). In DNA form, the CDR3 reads TGTGCCAGCAGCCCCGCTTCGGCGGCGCGCCAAGAGACCCAGTACTTC. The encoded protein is CASSPASAARQETQYF. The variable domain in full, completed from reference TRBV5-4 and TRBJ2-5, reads ETGVTQSPTHLIKTRGQQVTLRCSSQSGHNTVSWYQQALGQGPQFIFQYYREEENGRGNFPPRFSGLQFPNYSSELNVNALELDDSALYLCASSPASAARQETQYFGPGTRLLVL.

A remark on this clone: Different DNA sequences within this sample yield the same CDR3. CDR3 residues: CASSLRGNTEAFF. The DNA for the CDR3 is TGTGCCAGCAGTTTACGGGGAAACACTGAAGCTTTCTTT. This chain connects TRBV27 to TRBJ1-1; D unclear. The germline V gene has CDR1 MNHEY and CDR2 SMNVEV (reference sequence). Trimming removed 2 bases at V and 2 bases at J, with 6 bases between. This CDR3 region has 13 residues.

CDR3 in amino acids: CATSDPQGAVYEQYF. The CDR3 DNA reads as TGTGCCACCAGTGATCCCCAGGGGGCGGTTTACGAGCAGTACTTC. The J gene is TRBJ2-7, the V gene TRBV24-1; 8 positions agree with TRBD1. This CDR3 is 15 amino acids long. The V and J ends lost 3 bases and 4 bases, in that order; junction bases with no gene match: 7. CDR1 and CDR2 (germline): KGHDR, SFDVKD.

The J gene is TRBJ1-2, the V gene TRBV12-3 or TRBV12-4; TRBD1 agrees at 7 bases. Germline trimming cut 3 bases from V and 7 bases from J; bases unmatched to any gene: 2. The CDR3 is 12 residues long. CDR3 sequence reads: CASSFSGGGYTF. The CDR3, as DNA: TGTGCCAGCAGTTTTTCAGGGGGTGGCTACACCTTC.

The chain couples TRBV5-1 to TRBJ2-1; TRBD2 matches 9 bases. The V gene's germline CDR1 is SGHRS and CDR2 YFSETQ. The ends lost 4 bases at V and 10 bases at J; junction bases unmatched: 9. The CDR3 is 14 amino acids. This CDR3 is CASSILAGAREQFF. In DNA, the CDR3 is TGCGCCAGCAGCATACTAGCGGGTGCGAGGGAGCAGTTCTTC.

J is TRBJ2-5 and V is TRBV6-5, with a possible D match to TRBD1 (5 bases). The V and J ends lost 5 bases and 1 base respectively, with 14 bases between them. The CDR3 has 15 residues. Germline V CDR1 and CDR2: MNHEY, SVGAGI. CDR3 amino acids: CASSHRMGPQETQYF. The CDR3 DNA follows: TGTGCCAGCAGTCACCGAATGGGGCCCCAAGAGACCCAGTACTTC.

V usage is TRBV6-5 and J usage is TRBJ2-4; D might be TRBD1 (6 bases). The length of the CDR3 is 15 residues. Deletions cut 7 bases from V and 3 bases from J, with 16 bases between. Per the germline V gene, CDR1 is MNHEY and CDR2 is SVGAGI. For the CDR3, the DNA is TGTGCCAGCAAAGAACCGGGACATAGCAAAAACATTCAGTACTTC. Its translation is CASKEPGHSKNIQYF.

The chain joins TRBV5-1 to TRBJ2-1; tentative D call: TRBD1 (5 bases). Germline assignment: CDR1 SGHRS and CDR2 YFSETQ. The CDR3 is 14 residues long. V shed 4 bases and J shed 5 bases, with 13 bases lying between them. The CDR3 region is CASSQAQANNEQFF. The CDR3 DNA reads TGCGCCAGCAGCCAGGCACAGGCGAACAATGAGCAGTTCTTC.

CDR3 in DNA: TGCGCCAGCAGCCACGGGACAGGGGGGTATGGAACTGAAGCTTTCTTT. Translated, it gives CASSHGTGGYGTEAFF. The chain joins TRBV5-1 to TRBJ1-1; TRBD1 agrees at 11 bases. CDR1 is SGHRS, CDR2 YFSETQ, per germline. Trimming cost V 4 bases and J 5 bases; bases outside gene matches: 10. This CDR3 comprises 16 residues.

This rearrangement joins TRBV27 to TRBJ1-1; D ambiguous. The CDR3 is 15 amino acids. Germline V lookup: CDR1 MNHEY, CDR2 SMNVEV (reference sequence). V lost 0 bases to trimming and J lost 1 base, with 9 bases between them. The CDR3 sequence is CASSLSSAGNTEAFF. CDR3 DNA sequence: TGTGCCAGCAGTTTATCGTCTGCAGGGAACACTGAAGCTTTCTTT.